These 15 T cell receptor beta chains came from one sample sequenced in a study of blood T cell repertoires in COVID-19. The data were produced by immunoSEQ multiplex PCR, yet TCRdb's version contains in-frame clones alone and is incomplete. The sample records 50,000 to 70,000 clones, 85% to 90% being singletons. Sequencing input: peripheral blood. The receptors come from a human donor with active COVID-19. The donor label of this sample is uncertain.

CDR3 bases: TGTGCCAGCAGTCCCGGTACGTCCCACGAGCAGTACTTC. Protein sequence: CASSPGTSHEQYF. The chain couples TRBV28 to TRBJ2-7, with D uncertain. The ends were cut back, 5 bases at V and 5 bases at J, with 13 bases in the middle. This CDR3 is built from 13 residues. Germline loops: CDR1 MDHEN, CDR2 SYDVKM.

CDR3 in amino acids: CASSSPTGANSPLHF. CDR3 in DNA: TGTGCCAGCAGCTCGCCGACAGGCGCCAATTCACCCCTCCACTTT. The chain recombines TRBV5-4 with TRBJ1-6, with D possibly being TRBD1 (6 bases). This CDR3 spans 15 amino acids. The germline CDR1 and CDR2 sequences are SGHNT and YYREEE (reference sequence). V was pared by 3 bases and J by 7 bases, with 14 bases between. Drawing the rest from reference TRBV5-4 and TRBJ1-6, the complete variable domain is ETGVTQSPTHLIKTRGQQVTLRCSSQSGHNTVSWYQQALGQGPQFIFQYYREEENGRGNFPPRFSGLQFPNYSSELNVNALELDDSALYLCASSSPTGANSPLHFGNGTRLTVT.

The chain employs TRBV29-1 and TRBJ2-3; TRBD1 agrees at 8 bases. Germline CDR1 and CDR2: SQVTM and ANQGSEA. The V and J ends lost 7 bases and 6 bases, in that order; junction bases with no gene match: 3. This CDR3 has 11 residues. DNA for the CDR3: TGCAGCGGACAGGGGAAGGATACGCAGTATTTT. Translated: CSGQGKDTQYF.

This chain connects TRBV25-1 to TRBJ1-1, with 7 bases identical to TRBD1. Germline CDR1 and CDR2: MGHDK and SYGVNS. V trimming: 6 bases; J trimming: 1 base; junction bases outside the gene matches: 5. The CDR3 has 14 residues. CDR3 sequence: CASSQPGGNTEAFF. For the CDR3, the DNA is TGTGCCAGCAGCCAGCCAGGGGGGAACACTGAAGCTTTCTTT.

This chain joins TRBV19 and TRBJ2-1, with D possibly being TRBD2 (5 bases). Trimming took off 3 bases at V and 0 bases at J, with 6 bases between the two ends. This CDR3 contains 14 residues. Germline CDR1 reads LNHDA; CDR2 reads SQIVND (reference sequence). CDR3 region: CASSISGSYNEQFF. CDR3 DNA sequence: TGTGCCAGTAGTATCAGCGGCTCCTACAATGAGCAGTTCTTC.

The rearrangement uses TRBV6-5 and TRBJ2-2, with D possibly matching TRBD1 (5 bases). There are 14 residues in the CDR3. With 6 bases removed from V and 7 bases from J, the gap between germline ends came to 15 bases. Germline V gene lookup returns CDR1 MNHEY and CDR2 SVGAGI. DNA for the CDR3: TGTGCCAGCAGAGTCAGCAGGGTCGGCGGGGAGCTGTTTTTT. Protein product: CASRVSRVGGELFF.

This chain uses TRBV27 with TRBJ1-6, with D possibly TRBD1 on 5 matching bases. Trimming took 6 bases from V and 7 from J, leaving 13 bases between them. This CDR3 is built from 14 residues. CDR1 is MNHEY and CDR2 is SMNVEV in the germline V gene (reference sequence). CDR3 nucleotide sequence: TGTGCCAGCAGGCCGGGGGTGGAGAATTCACCCCTCCACTTT. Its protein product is CASRPGVENSPLHF.

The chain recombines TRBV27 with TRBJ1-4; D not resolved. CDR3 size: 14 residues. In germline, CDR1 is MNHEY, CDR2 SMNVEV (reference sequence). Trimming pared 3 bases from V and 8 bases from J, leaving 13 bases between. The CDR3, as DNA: TGTGCCAGCAGTTTGTCCGAATCACGGGAAAAACTGTTTTTT. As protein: CASSLSESREKLFF.

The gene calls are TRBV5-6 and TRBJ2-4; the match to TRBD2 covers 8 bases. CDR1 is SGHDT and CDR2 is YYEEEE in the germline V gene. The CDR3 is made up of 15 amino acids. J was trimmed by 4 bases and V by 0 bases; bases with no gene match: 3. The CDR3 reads CASSLAGGPKNIQYF. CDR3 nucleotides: TGTGCCAGCAGCTTGGCGGGGGGGCCAAAAAACATTCAGTACTTC.

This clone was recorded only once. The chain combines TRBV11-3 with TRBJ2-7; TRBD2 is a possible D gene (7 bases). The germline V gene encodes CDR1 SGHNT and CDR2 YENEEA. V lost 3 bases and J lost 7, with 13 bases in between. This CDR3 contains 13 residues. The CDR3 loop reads CASSFRRGREQYF. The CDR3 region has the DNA TGTGCCAGCAGCTTTCGGCGGGGGCGAGAGCAGTACTTC.

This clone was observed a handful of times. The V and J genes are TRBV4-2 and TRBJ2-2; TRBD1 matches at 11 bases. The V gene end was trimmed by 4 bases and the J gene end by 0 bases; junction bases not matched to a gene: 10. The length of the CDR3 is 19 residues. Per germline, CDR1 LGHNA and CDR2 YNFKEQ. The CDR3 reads CASSRLPGQGDTNTGELFF. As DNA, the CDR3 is TGTGCCAGCAGCCGACTTCCGGGACAGGGGGATACGAACACCGGGGAGCTGTTTTTT.

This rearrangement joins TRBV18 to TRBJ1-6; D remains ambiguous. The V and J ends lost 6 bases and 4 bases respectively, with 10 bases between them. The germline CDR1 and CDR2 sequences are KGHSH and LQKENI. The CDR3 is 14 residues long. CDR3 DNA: TGTGCCAGCTCCTCGGAGCTGTATAATTCACCCCTCCACTTT. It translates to CASSSELYNSPLHF.

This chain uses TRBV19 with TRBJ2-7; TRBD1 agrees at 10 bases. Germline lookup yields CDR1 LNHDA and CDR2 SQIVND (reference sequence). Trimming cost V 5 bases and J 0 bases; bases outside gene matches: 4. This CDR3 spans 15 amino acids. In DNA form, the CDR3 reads TGTGCCAGTAGTCGACAGGGGGCGACCTCCTACGAGCAGTACTTC. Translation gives CASSRQGATSYEQYF.

The CDR3 loop reads CASSSSGTALSEQYF. CDR3 in DNA: TGCGCCAGCAGCTCCTCCGGGACAGCCCTTAGTGAGCAGTACTTC. This rearrangement joins TRBV5-1 to TRBJ2-7; TRBD1 aligns across 7 bases. The CDR3 has 15 residues. Germline V gene sequence: CDR1 SGHRS, CDR2 YFSETQ. Losses at the gene ends were 3 bases for V and 7 bases for J; bases not matched to a gene: 13.

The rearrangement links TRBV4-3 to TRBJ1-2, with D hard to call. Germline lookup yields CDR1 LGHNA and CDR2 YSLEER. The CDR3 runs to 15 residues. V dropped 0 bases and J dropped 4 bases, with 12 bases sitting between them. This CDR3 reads CASSQDPGKGYGYTF. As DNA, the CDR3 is TGCGCCAGCAGCCAAGATCCGGGGAAGGGCTATGGCTACACCTTC.